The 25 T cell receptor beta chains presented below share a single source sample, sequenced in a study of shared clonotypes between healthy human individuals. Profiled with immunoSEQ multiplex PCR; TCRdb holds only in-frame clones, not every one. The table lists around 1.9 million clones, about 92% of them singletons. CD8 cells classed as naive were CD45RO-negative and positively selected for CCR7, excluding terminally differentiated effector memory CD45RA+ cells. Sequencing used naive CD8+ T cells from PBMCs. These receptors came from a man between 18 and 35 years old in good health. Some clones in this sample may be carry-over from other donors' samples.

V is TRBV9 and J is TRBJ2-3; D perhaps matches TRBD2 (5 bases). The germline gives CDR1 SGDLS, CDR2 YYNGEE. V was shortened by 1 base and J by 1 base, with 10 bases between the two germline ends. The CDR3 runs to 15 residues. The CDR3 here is CASSVTGRGTDTQYF. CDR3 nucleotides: TGTGCCAGCAGCGTAACGGGAAGGGGCACAGATACGCAGTATTTT.

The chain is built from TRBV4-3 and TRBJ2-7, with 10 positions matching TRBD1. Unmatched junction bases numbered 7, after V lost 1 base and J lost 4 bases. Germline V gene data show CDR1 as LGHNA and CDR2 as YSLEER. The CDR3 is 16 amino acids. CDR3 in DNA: TGCGCCAGCAGCCAAGCCAGACAGGGGGCAGGTTACGAGCAGTACTTC. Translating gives CASSQARQGAGYEQYF.

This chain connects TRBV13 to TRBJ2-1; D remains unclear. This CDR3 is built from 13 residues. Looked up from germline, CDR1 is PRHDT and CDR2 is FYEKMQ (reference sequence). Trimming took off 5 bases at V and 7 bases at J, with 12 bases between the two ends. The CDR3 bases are TGTGCCAGCAGCCCCCCTATATCGAATGAGCAGTTCTTC. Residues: CASSPPISNEQFF. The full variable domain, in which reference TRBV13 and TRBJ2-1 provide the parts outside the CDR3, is AAGVIQSPRHLIKEKRETATLKCYPIPRHDTVYWYQQGPGQDPQFLISFYEKMQSDKGSIPDRFSAQQFSDYHSELNMSSLELGDSALYFCASSPPISNEQFFGPGTRLTVL.

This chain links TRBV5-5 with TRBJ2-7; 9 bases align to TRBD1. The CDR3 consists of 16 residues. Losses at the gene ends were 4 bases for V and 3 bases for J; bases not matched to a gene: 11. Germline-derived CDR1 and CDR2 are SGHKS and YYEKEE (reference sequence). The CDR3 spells CASSPPGQGFFYEQYF. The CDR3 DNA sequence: TGTGCCAGCAGCCCCCCGGGACAGGGCTTCTTCTACGAGCAGTACTTC.

DNA for the CDR3: TGTGCCAGTAGCGCCGGGGGCCCAGCGGACATGTCCTACAATGAGCAGTTCTTC. The encoded protein is CASSAGGPADMSYNEQFF. V is TRBV19 and J is TRBJ2-1; TRBD1 or TRBD2 may be the D gene (6 bases each). CDR1 is LNHDA, CDR2 SQIVND, per germline (reference sequence). The CDR3 runs to 18 residues. Between the trimmed V and J ends, which lost 6 bases and 1 base, there was a span of 22 bases.

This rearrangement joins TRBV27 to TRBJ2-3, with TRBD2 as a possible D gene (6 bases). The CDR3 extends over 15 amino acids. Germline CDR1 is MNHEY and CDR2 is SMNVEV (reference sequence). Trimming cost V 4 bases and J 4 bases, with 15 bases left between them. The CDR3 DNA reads TGTGCCAGCAGTTCTCTCCGGGAGTGGGCAGATACGCAGTATTTT. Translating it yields CASSSLREWADTQYF.

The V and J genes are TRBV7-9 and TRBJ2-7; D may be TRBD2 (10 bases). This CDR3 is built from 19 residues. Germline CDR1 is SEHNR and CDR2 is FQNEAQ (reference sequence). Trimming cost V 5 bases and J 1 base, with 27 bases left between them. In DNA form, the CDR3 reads TGTGCCAGCAGCCCTAGACAGGGGGTAACTAGCGGGAATTCCTACGAGCAGTACTTC. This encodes CASSPRQGVTSGNSYEQYF.

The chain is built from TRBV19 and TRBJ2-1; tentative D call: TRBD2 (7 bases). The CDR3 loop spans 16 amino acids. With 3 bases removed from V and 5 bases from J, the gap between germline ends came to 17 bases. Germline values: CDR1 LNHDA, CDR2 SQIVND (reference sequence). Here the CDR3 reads CASSIFHLGGDNEQFF. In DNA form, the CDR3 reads TGTGCCAGTAGTATTTTCCACTTAGGGGGGGACAATGAGCAGTTCTTC.

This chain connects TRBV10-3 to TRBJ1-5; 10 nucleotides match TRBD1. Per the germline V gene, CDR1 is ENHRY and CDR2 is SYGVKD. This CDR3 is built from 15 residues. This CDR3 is CAIGGQGNSNQPQHF. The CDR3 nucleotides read TGTGCGATCGGGGGACAGGGGAATAGCAATCAGCCCCAGCATTTT.

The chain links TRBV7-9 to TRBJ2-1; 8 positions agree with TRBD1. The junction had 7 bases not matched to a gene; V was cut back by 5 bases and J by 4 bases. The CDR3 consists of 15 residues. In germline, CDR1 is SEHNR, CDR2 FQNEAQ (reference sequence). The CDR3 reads CASSNPRDRYNEQFF. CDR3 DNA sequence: TGTGCCAGCAGCAACCCCCGGGACAGGTACAATGAGCAGTTCTTC. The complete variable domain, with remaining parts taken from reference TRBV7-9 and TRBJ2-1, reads DTGVSQNPRHKITKRGQNVTFRCDPISEHNRLYWYRQTLGQGPEFLTYFQNEAQLEKSRLLSDRFSAERPKGSFSTLEIQRTEQGDSAMYLCASSNPRDRYNEQFFGPGTRLTVL.

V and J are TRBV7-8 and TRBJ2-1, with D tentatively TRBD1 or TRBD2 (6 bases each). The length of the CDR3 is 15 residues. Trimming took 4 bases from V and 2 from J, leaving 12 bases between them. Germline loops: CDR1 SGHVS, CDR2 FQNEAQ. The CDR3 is CASSYGGGPYNEQFF. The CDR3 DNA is TGTGCCAGCAGCTACGGGGGCGGGCCCTACAATGAGCAGTTCTTC.

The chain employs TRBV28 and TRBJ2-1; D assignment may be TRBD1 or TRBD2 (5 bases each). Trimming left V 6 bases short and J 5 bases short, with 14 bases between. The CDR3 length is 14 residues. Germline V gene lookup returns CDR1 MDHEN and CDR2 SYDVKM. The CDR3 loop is CASRGWGFNNEQFF. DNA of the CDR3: TGTGCCAGCAGGGGATGGGGGTTTAACAATGAGCAGTTCTTC.

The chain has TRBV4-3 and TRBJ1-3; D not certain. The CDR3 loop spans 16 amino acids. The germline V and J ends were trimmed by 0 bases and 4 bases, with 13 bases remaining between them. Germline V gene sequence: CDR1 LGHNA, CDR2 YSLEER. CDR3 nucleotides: TGCGCCAGCAGCCAAGATCTACGGGGTCTCGGAAACACCATATATTTT. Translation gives CASSQDLRGLGNTIYF.

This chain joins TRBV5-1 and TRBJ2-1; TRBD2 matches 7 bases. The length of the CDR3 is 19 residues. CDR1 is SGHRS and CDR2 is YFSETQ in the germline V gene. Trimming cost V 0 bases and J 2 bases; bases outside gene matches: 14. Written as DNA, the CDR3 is TGCGCCAGCAGCTTGGTTCAACGAATTCTAGCGGATACCTACAATGAGCAGTTCTTC. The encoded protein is CASSLVQRILADTYNEQFF.

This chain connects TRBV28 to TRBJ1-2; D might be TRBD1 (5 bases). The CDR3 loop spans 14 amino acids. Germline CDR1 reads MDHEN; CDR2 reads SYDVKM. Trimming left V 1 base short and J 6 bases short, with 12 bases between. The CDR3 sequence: CASSLSGTGHGYTF. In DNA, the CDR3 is TGTGCCAGCAGTTTATCAGGGACGGGCCATGGCTACACCTTC.

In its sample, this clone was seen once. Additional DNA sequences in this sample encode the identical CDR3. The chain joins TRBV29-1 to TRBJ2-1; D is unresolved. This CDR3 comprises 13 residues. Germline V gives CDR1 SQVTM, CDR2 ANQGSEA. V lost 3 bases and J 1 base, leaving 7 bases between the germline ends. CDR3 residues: CSVDGLSYNEQFF. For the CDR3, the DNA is TGCAGCGTTGATGGGCTATCCTACAATGAGCAGTTCTTC.

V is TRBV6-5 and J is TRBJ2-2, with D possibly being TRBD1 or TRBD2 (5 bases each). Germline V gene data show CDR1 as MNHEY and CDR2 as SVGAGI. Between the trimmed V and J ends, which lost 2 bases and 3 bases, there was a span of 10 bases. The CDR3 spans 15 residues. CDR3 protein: CASSYGDVDTGELFF. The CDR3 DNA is TGTGCCAGCAGTTACGGGGACGTGGACACCGGGGAGCTGTTTTTT.

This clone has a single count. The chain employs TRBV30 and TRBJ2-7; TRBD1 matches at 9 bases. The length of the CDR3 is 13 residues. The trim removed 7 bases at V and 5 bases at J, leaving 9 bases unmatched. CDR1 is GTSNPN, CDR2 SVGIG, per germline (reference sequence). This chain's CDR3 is CASRGQGENEQYF. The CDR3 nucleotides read TGTGCCTCCAGGGGACAGGGTGAAAACGAGCAGTACTTC.

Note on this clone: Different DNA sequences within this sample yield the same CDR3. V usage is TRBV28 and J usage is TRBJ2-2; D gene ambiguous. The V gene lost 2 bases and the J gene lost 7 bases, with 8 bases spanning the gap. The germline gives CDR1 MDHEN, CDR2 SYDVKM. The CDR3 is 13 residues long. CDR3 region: CASSLRIGGELFF. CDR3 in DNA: TGTGCCAGCAGTTTACGAATTGGCGGGGAGCTGTTTTTT. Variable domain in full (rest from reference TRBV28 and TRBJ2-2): DVKVTQSSRYLVKRTGEKVFLECVQDMDHENMFWYRQDPGLGLRLIYFSYDVKMKEKGDIPEGYSVSREKKERFSLILESASTNQTSMYLCASSLRIGGELFFGEGSRLTVL.

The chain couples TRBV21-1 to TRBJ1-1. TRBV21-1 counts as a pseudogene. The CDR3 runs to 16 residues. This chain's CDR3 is CASSKVLSSPNTEAFF. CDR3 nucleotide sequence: TGTGCCAGCAGCAAGGTTCTTTCGTCCCCGAACACTGAAGCTTTCTTT.

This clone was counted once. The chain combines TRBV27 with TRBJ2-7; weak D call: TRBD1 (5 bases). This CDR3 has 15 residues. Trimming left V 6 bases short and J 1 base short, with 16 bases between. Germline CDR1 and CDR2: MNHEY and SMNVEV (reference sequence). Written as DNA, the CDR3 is TGTGCCAGCAGCCCCCGACAGCTTGGTTCCTACGAGCAGTACTTC. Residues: CASSPRQLGSYEQYF.

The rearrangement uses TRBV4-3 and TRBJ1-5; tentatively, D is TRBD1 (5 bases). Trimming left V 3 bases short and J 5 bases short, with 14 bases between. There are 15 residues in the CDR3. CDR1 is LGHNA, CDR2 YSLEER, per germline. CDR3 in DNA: TGCGCCAGCAGCCAGGACCGGGACGCCTATCAGCCCCAGCATTTT. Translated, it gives CASSQDRDAYQPQHF.

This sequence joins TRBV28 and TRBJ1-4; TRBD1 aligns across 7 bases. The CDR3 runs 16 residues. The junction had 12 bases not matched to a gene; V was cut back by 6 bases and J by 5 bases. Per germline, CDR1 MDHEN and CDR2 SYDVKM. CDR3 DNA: TGTGCCAGCAGCTTAATATTTCCAGGGGGAAATGAAAAACTGTTTTTT. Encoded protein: CASSLIFPGGNEKLFF.

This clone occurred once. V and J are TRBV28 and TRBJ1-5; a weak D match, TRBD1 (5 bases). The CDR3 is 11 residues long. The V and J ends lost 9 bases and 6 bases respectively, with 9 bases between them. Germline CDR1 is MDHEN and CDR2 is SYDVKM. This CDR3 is CASAGSQPQHF. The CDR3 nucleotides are TGTGCCAGTGCAGGGAGTCAGCCCCAGCATTTT.

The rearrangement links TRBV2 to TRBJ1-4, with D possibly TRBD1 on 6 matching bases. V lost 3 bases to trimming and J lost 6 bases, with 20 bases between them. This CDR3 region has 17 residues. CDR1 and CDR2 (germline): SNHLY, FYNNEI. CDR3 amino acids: CASSDYREVVGYEKLFF. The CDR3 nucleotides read TGTGCCAGCAGTGATTACAGGGAGGTAGTCGGATATGAAAAACTGTTTTTT.